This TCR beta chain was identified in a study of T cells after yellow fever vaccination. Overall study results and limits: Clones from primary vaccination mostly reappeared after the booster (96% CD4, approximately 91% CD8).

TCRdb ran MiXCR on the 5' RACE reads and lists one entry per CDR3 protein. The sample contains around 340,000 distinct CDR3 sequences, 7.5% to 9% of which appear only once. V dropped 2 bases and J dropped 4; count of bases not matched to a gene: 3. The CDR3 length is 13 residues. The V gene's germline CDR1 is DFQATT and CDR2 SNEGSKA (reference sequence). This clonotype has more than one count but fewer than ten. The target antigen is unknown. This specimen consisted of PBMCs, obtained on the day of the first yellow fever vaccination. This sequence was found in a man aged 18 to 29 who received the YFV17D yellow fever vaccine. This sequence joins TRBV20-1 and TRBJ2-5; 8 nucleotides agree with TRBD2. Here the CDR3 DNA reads TGCAGTGCTAGACCGAGCGGGGGAGAGACCCAGTACTTC. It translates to CSARPSGGETQYF.